Listed below are T cell receptor beta chains from one sample, sequenced in a study of T-cell reconstitution after alpha-beta-depleted transplantation in children. TCRdb itself ran the PCR reads through MiXCR, one entry per CDR3 protein. Of 600,000 to 800,000 distinct CDR3 sequences listed, over 10% were seen once; the top ten hold around 0.79%. Sample: PBMCs, taken before TCRalphabeta/CD19-depleted stem cell transplant. All receptors come from a girl aged 2-15 years with congenital amegakaryocytic thrombocytopenia, due to receive a stem cell transplant. Each CDR3 is given with its conserved first and last residue. The D gene is left open where the match is weak. Only some rows state a clone size, as once, few, many or a class for expanded clones.

abundance	d_gene	v_gene	j_gene	CDR3nt	CDR3aa
.	.	TRBV27	TRBJ2-5	TGTGCCAGCAGTCCAGGACAGTACCAAGAGACCCAGTACTTC	CASSPGQYQETQYF
many	.	TRBV20-1	TRBJ2-5	TGCAGTGCTAGCTTTCAGGGACTTGCAATTTCGTCCCAGTACTTC	CSASFQGLAISSQYF
many	.	TRBV27	TRBJ2-3	TGTGCCAGCAGTTCTCTACGGGGACCAGATACGCAGTATTTT	CASSSLRGPDTQYF
.	TRBD1	TRBV7-9	TRBJ2-7	TGTGCCAGCAGCTCGACAGGGTTCCACGAGCAGTACTTC	CASSSTGFHEQYF
many	.	TRBV7-2	TRBJ2-3	TGTGCCAGCAGCTTAGCCTTTGATACGCAGTATTTT	CASSLAFDTQYF
many	TRBD2	TRBV29-1	TRBJ2-2	TGCAGCGTTCAAGCGGGGGCTAAGAACACCGGGGAGCTGTTTTTT	CSVQAGAKNTGELFF
many	.	TRBV20-1	TRBJ2-7	TGCAGTGCTGGATACAGGGTTTTAGGGGACGAGCAGTACTTC	CSAGYRVLGDEQYF
few	TRBD1	TRBV18	TRBJ2-7	TGTGCCAGCTCACCTCAGGGACAGAACTACGAGCAGTACTTC	CASSPQGQNYEQYF
few	.	TRBV12-3/TRBV12-4	TRBJ1-1	TGTGCCAGCAGCCCCGGGGGAGTCACTGAAGCTTTCTTT	CASSPGGVTEAFF
.	.	TRBV5-5	TRBJ2-1	TGTGCCAGCAGCTTGTGGGCTGCGGGACGAGACAATGAGCAGTTCTTC	CASSLWAAGRDNEQFF
many	.	TRBV7-2	TRBJ1-5	TGTGCCAGCAGCCAGAGAGGGTATCAGCCCCAGCATTTT	CASSQRGYQPQHF
many	TRBD1	TRBV12-3/TRBV12-4	TRBJ1-5	TGTGCCAGCACCCTCTCCCGGGACAGGGTTAAGGTTGGAGTATATTTT	CASTLSRDRVKVGVYF
.	.	TRBV29-1	TRBJ2-7	TGCAGCGTTATAAGGGCGGACTCCTACGAGCAGTACTTC	CSVIRADSYEQYF
many	.	TRBV5-5	TRBJ2-7	TGTGCCAGCAGCTTAGCGGGTCGTCCTTTCGAGCAGTACTTC	CASSLAGRPFEQYF
many	.	TRBV5-6	TRBJ2-5	TGTGCCAGCAGCTTAAACTATCAAGAGACCCAGTACTTC	CASSLNYQETQYF
.	.	TRBV7-8	TRBJ1-3	TGTGCCAGCAGCGCTCATGAAGGGGTTGGAAACACCATATATTTT	CASSAHEGVGNTIYF
few	.	TRBV20-1	TRBJ1-1	TGCAGTGCTAGTGCGGTTCAAGCTTTCTTT	CSASAVQAFF